This T cell receptor (beta chain) was captured by sequencing in a study of shared clonotypes between healthy human individuals. Only one count was recorded for this clone. V was clipped by 4 bases and J by 5 bases, with 18 bases between them. This CDR3 is built from 15 residues. Per the germline V gene, CDR1 is MNHNS and CDR2 is SASEGT. Researchers divided each subset's genomic DNA evenly across several immunoSEQ plates. Clones were read by immunoSEQ multiplex PCR, and TCRdb kept only the in-frame ones, dropping some. Among over a million clones listed, roughly 97% were seen once. The clonotype comes from a young man in good health. The V call is TRBV6-1, the J call TRBJ2-7; D possibly uses TRBD1 or TRBD2 (6 bases each). Sequenced: naive CD4+ T cells sorted from blood. Subset: CD45RA+ positively selected. In DNA form, the CDR3 reads TGTGCCAGCAGTGGACCGGGGGCCCTTTCGGACGAGCAGTACTTC. Translation gives CASSGPGALSDEQYF.